The rows below give T cell receptor beta chains drawn from one sample of a study of human T cells and chemical hapten exposure. TCRdb reprocessed the 5' RACE reads via MiXCR and lists one record per CDR3 protein. The top ten hold under 1.5% of the sample, which has about 140,000 distinct CDR3 sequences, roughly 4% seen once. The receptor source for this set is a female donor in good health. Each CDR3 is given with its conserved first and last residue. The D gene is left open where the match is weak. The size field is filled for only some rows; it gives once, few, many or a size class.

DNA: TGTGCCAGCAGAACCATTGTTGGGGTAGCCAAAAACATTCAGTACTTC; CDR3: CASRTIVGVAKNIQYF; J: TRBJ2-4; V: TRBV27; D: .; size: .
DNA: TGCGCCAGCAGCCCGGGCGTCGATGGGGGGACAGAGACCCAGTACTTC; CDR3: CASSPGVDGGTETQYF; J: TRBJ2-5; V: TRBV5-1; D: .; size: few
DNA: TGTGCCAGCAGCTTCCTAGCGGGATACAATGAGCAGTTCTTC; CDR3: CASSFLAGYNEQFF; J: TRBJ2-1; V: TRBV7-2; D: TRBD2; size: .
DNA: TGTGCCAGCAGTTACGACGGGACGGTGAACGAAAAACTGTTTTTT; CDR3: CASSYDGTVNEKLFF; J: TRBJ1-4; V: TRBV6-5; D: .; size: many
DNA: TGTGCCAGTAGGGGGTCCGGGACCTCCTACGAGCAGTACTTC; CDR3: CASRGSGTSYEQYF; J: TRBJ2-7; V: TRBV19; D: .; size: many
DNA: TGTGCCAGCTCACCGCAAAGCACAGATACGCAGTATTTT; CDR3: CASSPQSTDTQYF; J: TRBJ2-3; V: TRBV18; D: .; size: many
DNA: TGCGCCAGCAGCTCGTCCGCCCACAGGGACGAGCAGTACTTC; CDR3: CASSSSAHRDEQYF; J: TRBJ2-7; V: TRBV5-1; D: .; size: few
DNA: TGCGCCAGCAGCCCTCTCTACTCTGGGGCCAACGTCCTGACTTTC; CDR3: CASSPLYSGANVLTF; J: TRBJ2-6; V: TRBV5-1; D: .; size: many
DNA: TGTGCCAGCAGCCCCCGGGACGGCTCCTACGAGCAGTACTTC; CDR3: CASSPRDGSYEQYF; J: TRBJ2-7; V: TRBV14; D: .; size: many
DNA: TGTGCCAGCAGTTTAAACGAAGTGGCCCTCCACTTT; CDR3: CASSLNEVALHF; J: TRBJ1-6; V: TRBV28; D: .; size: few
DNA: TGCAGTGCGGTAGGACAGCGCTACGAGCAGTACTTC; CDR3: CSAVGQRYEQYF; J: TRBJ2-7; V: TRBV20-1; D: .; size: many
DNA: TGTGCCAGCAGCGTTCAGGGGGCCTCAGGAAACACCATATATTTT; CDR3: CASSVQGASGNTIYF; J: TRBJ1-3; V: TRBV7-9; D: TRBD1; size: many
DNA: TGTGCCAGCAGCTTACTAGCGGGGAACACAGATACGCAGTATTTT; CDR3: CASSLLAGNTDTQYF; J: TRBJ2-3; V: TRBV11-1; D: TRBD2; size: .
DNA: TGTGCCAGCAGTCTCCGGGACACTGAAGCTTTCTTT; CDR3: CASSLRDTEAFF; J: TRBJ1-1; V: TRBV12-3/TRBV12-4; D: .; size: many
DNA: TGCAGTGCTAGAGATCAAGGATTCTATGGCTACACCTTC; CDR3: CSARDQGFYGYTF; J: TRBJ1-2; V: TRBV20-1; D: .; size: many
DNA: TGTGCCAGCAGCACGACTAAATCCTACAATGAGCAGTTCTTC; CDR3: CASSTTKSYNEQFF; J: TRBJ2-1; V: TRBV3-1; D: .; size: few
DNA: TGCAGCGCCCTAGGCGTCACTGAAGCTTTCTTT; CDR3: CSALGVTEAFF; J: TRBJ1-1; V: TRBV29-1; D: .; size: .
DNA: TGTGCCAGCAGCTCTCGGACACAATTATATGGCTACACCTTC; CDR3: CASSSRTQLYGYTF; J: TRBJ1-2; V: TRBV28; D: .; size: many
DNA: TGTGCCAGCAGGCAGCGGGGGAGCTCCTACAATGAGCAGTTCTTC; CDR3: CASRQRGSSYNEQFF; J: TRBJ2-1; V: TRBV3-1; D: TRBD2; size: many
DNA: TGTGCCAGCGCCAAAAGGGTGGCGGACGAGCAGTACTTC; CDR3: CASAKRVADEQYF; J: TRBJ2-7; V: TRBV7-2; D: .; size: many
DNA: TGTGCCAGCATACGGGGGCCCAAAAACATTCAGTACTTC; CDR3: CASIRGPKNIQYF; J: TRBJ2-4; V: TRBV28; D: .; size: few
DNA: TGTGCCAGCAGCTTGGGGGGGGGAAAGACTGAAGCTTTCTTT; CDR3: CASSLGGGKTEAFF; J: TRBJ1-1; V: TRBV7-9; D: .; size: many
DNA: TGTGCCAGCAGCCAAGAGGTTCGCCAGCCCTATGGCTACACCTTC; CDR3: CASSQEVRQPYGYTF; J: TRBJ1-2; V: TRBV4-2; D: .; size: many
DNA: TGTGCTAGTGGTTTGGTGGGTAAAGAAGCTTTCTTT; CDR3: CASGLVGKEAFF; J: TRBJ1-1; V: TRBV12-5; D: .; size: many
DNA: TGTGCCAGCAGTTCCCCAATGGGAGACAAAGGGCATGCCAAAAACATTCAGTACTTC; CDR3: CASSSPMGDKGHAKNIQYF; J: TRBJ2-4; V: TRBV6-6; D: .; size: many